A single sample gave rise to the 4 T cell receptor beta chains below, sequenced in a study of blood T cell repertoires in COVID-19. Some clones are missing from TCRdb's copy, which holds only in-frame ones; the method was immunoSEQ multiplex PCR. The top ten clones hold under 3% of a sample with approximately 390,000 clones, about 89% of them seen once. The specimen sequenced was peripheral blood. The receptors stem from a woman in her sixties or seventies with COVID-19, enrolled during active disease.

The chain employs TRBV5-1 and TRBJ1-2, with 11 bases matching TRBD1. Germline CDR1 reads SGHRS; CDR2 reads YFSETQ. The CDR3 totals 15 residues. V gave up 5 bases and J gave up 3 bases; unmatched junction bases: 6. CDR3 residues: CASRDRGLLDYGYTF. The CDR3 nucleotides read TGCGCCAGCAGGGACAGGGGGCTGTTGGACTATGGCTACACCTTC.

The V gene is TRBV6-5, the J gene TRBJ2-2; D perhaps matches TRBD2 (7 bases). V gave up 2 bases and J gave up 11 bases, with 12 bases separating them. This CDR3 has 13 amino acids. The germline V gene has CDR1 MNHEY and CDR2 SVGAGI. CDR3 in DNA: TGTGCCAGCAGTTACGGTGGGGGGGCTGAGCTGTTTTTT. This encodes CASSYGGGAELFF.

This clone occurred a few times. The chain combines TRBV6-4 with TRBJ1-3, with 7 positions matching TRBD1. The CDR3 totals 16 residues. Per the germline V gene, CDR1 is MRHNA and CDR2 is SNTAGT. The J segment lost 8 bases and the V segment lost 0 bases, leaving 10 bases of the junction unmatched. The CDR3 nucleotides read TGTGCCAGCAGTGACTCAGTAAGGGGGCTAGTTGACACCATATATTTT. It translates to CASSDSVRGLVDTIYF.

V and J are TRBV6-5 and TRBJ1-1; 8 nucleotides agree with TRBD1. Germline assignment: CDR1 MNHEY and CDR2 SVGAGI. J was trimmed by 6 bases and V by 6 bases; bases with no gene match: 9. There are 14 residues in the CDR3. CDR3 sequence reads: CASSDRGEGPEAFF. As DNA, the CDR3 is TGTGCCAGCAGCGACAGGGGTGAGGGACCTGAAGCTTTCTTT.